This T cell receptor (beta chain) was recovered during a study of control samples from healthy donors and cancer patients. Here immunoSEQ multiplex PCR was the method, and the copy in TCRdb shows in-frame clones only, minus some. Of 150,000 or so clones in the sample, more than 85% were seen once. CDR3 length: 15 amino acids. V lost 6 bases and J 0 bases, leaving 13 bases between the germline ends. CDR1 and CDR2 (germline): PRHDT, FYEKMQ (reference sequence). The rearrangement uses TRBV13 and TRBJ2-3; D possibly corresponds to TRBD1 (6 bases). Sequences were obtained from blood. This sequence was found in a man younger than 35 in good health. The CDR3 spells CASREGGLSTDTQYF. In DNA, the CDR3 is TGTGCCAGCAGGGAAGGGGGTCTGAGCACAGATACGCAGTATTTT.